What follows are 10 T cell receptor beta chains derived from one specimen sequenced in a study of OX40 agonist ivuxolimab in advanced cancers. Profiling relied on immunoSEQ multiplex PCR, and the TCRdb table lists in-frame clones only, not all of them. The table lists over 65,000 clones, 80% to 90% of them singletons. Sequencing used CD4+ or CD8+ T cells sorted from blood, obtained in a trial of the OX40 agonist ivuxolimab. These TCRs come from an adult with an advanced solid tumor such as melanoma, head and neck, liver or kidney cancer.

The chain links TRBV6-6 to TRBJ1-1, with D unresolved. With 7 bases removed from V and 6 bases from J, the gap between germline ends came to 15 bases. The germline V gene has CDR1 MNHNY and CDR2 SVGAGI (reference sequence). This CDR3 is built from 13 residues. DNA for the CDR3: TGTGCCAGCACCGCCTGGGCAGGCGCTGAAGCTTTCTTT. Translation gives CASTAWAGAEAFF.

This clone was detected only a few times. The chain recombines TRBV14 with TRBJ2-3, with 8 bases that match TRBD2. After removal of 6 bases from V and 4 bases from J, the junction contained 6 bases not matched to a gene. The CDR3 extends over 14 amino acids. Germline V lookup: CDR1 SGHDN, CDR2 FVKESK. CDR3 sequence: CASSPGGGPDTQYF. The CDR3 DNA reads TGTGCCAGCAGTCCGGGGGGGGGCCCAGATACGCAGTATTTT.

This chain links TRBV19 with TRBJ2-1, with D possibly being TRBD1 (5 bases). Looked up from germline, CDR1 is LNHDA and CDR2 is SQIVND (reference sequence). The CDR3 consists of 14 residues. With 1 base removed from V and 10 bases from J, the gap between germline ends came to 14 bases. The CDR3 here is CASSIGHAKGEQFF. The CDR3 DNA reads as TGTGCCAGTAGTATAGGCCACGCCAAGGGGGAGCAGTTCTTC.

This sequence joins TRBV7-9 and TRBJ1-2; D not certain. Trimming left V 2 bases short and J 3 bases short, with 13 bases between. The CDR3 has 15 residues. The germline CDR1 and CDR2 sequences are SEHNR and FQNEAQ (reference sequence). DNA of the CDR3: TGTGCCAGCAGCTTATCCTCCGCTTCCTACTATGGCTACACCTTC. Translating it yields CASSLSSASYYGYTF.

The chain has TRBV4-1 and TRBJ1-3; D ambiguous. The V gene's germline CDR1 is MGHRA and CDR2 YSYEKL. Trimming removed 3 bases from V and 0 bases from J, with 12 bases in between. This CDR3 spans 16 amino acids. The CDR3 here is CASSQPGELSGNTIYF. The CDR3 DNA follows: TGCGCCAGCAGCCAGCCCGGGGAGCTCTCTGGAAACACCATATATTTT.

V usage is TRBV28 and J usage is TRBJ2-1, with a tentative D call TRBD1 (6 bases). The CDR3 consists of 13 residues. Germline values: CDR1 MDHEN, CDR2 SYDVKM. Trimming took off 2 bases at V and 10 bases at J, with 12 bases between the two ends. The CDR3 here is CASSLIGQSEQFF. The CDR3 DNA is TGTGCCAGCAGTTTAATCGGACAGTCAGAGCAGTTCTTC.

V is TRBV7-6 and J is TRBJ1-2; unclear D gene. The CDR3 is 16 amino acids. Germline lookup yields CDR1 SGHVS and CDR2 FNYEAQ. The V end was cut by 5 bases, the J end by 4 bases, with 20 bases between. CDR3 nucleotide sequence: TGTGCCAGCAGCCCCCGGGCTGAATCTAAGACCTATGGCTACACCTTC. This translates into CASSPRAESKTYGYTF.

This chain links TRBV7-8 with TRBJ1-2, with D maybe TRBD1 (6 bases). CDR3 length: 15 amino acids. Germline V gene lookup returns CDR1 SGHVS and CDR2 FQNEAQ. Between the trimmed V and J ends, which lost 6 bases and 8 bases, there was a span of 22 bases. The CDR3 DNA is TGTGCCAGCAGGGAGGGGGGCAGGCCGTCCGGCGGCTACACCTTC. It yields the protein CASREGGRPSGGYTF.

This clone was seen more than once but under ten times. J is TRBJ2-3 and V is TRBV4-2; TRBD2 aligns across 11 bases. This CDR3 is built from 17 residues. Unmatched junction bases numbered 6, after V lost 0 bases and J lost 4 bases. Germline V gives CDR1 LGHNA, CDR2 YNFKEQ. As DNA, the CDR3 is TGTGCCAGCAGCCAAGATTTTACTAGCGGGGGAGCAGATACGCAGTATTTT. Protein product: CASSQDFTSGGADTQYF.

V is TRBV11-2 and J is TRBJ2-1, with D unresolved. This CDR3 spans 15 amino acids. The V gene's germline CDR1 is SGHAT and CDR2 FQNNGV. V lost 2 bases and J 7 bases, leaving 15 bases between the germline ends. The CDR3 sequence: CASSLNPGDLNEQFF. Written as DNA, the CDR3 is TGTGCCAGCAGCTTAAATCCCGGCGATTTGAATGAGCAGTTCTTC.